This T cell receptor (beta chain) is from a study of blood T cell repertoires in COVID-19. Looking at the study overall: Some COVID-19 samples were acute and others convalescent; all came from the United States, Italy and Spain. T cells, B-cell-depleted T cells, or PBMCs provided the cDNA or gDNA that served as material.

Germline lookup yields CDR1 KGHSH and CDR2 LQKENI. Between the trimmed V and J ends, which lost 2 bases and 4 bases, there was a span of 8 bases. The CDR3 runs 13 residues. The authors' processing: Reference gene primers were amplified, and this amplification served to estimate nucleated cell counts. Produced via immunoSEQ multiplex PCR; TCRdb's table is partial and in-frame only. That table furnishes V, J and clone size, whereas the DNA furnished D and trimming. The sample lists about 190,000 clones, about nine tenths seen once, with approximately 6.7% in the top ten. The material sequenced was peripheral blood. The genes are TRBV18 and TRBJ1-1; tentatively, D is TRBD1 (5 bases). This TCR came from a man aged 40-55 years with acute or convalescent COVID-19. CDR3 coding DNA: TGTGCCAGCTCACCAAAGACAGCCACTGAAGCTTTCTTT. Translated: CASSPKTATEAFF.